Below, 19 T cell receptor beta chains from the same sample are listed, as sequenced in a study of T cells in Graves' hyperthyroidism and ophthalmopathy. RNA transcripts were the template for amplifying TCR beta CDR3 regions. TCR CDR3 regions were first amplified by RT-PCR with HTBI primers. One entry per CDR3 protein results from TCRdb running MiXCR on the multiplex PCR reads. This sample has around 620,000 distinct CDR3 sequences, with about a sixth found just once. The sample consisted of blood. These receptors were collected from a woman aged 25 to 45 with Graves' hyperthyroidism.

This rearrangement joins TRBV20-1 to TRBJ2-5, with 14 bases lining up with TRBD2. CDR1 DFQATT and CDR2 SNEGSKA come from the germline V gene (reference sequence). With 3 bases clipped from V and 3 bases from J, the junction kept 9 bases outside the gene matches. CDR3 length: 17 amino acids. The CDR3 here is CSASPLLGLAGEETQYF. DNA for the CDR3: TGCAGTGCTAGTCCCTTACTGGGACTAGCGGGGGAAGAGACCCAGTACTTC.

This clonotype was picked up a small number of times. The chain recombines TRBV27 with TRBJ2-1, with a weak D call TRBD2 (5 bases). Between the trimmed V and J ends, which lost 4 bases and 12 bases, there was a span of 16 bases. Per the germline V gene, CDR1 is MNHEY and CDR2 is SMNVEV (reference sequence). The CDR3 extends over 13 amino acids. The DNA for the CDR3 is TGTGCCAGCAGTTCCTTTTGCCTTCGGGGGCAGTTCTTC. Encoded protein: CASSSFCLRGQFF.

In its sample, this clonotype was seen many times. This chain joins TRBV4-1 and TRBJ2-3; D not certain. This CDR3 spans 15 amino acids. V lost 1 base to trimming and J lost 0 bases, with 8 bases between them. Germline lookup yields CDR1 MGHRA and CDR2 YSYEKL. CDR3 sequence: CASSQVPSSTDTQYF. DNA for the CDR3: TGCGCCAGCAGCCAAGTACCTAGTAGCACAGATACGCAGTATTTT.

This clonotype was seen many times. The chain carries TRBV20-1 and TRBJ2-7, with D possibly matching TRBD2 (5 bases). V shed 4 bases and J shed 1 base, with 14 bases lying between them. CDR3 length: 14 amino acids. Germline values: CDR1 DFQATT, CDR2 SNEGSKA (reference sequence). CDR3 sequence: CSAIRPRASYEQYF. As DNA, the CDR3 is TGCAGTGCTATTAGACCGAGGGCGTCCTACGAGCAGTACTTC.

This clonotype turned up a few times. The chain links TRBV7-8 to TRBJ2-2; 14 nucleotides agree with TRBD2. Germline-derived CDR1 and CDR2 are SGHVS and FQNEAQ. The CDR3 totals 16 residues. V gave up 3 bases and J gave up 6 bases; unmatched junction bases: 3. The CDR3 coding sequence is TGTGCCAGCAGCTTGGGACTAGCGGGAGCCCCCGGGGAGCTGTTTTTT. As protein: CASSLGLAGAPGELFF.

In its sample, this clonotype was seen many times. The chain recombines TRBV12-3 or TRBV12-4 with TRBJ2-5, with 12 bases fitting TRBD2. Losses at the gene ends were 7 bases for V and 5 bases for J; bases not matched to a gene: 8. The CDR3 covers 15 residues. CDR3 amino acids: CASTLLAGGGETQYF. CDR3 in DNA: TGTGCCAGCACTCTACTAGCGGGAGGAGGGGAGACCCAGTACTTC.

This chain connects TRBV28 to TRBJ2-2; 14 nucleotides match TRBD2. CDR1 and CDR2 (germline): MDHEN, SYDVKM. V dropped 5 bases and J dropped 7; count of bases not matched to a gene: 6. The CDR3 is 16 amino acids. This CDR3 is CASSTGTSGSFGELFF. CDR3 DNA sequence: TGTGCCAGCAGTACCGGGACTAGCGGGAGCTTCGGGGAGCTGTTTTTT.

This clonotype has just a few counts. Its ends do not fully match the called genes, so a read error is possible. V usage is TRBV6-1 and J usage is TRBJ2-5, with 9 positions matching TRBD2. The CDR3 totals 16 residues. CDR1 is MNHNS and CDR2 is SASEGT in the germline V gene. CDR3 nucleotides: TGTGCCGGCAGCCAGCTGGGCGGGAGGGCCGGGAAGACCCAGTACTTC. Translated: CAGSQLGGRAGKTQYF.

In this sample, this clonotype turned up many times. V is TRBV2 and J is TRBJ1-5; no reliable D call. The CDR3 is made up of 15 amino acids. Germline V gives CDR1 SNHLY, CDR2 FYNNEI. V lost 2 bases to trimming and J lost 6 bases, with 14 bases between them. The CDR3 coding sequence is TGTGCCAGCAGTGAATTAGAAGGAGGAAGTCAGCCCCAGCATTTT. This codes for CASSELEGGSQPQHF. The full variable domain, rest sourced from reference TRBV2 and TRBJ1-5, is EPEVTQTPSHQVTQMGQEVILRCVPISNHLYFYWYRQILGQKVEFLVSFYNNEISEKSEIFDDQFSVERPDGSNFTLKIRSTKLEDSAMYFCASSELEGGSQPQHFGDGTRLSIL.

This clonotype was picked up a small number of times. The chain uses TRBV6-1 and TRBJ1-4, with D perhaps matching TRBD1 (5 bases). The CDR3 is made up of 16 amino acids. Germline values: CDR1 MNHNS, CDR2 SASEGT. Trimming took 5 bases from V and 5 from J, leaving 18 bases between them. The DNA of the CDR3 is TGTGCCAGCAGTCAAATGATGGGGACTGAGAATGAAAAACTGTTTTTT. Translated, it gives CASSQMMGTENEKLFF.

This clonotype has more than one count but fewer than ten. The CDR3 DNA follows: TGTGCCAGCAGTTACTGGACTAGCGGGAGGACCTCAACTCTTGTTGATGAGCAGTTCTTC. It yields the protein CASSYWTSGRTSTLVDEQFF. The chain has TRBV6-5 and TRBJ2-1, with TRBD2 identical over 14 bases. Trimming removed 1 base from V and 8 bases from J; junction bases left unmatched: 16. This CDR3 comprises 20 residues. CDR1 and CDR2 (germline): MNHEY, SVGAGI.

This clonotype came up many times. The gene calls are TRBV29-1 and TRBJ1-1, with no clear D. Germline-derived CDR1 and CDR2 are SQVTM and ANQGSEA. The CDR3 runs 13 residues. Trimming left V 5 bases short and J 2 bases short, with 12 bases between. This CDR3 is CSVKPERNTEAFF. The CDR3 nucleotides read TGCAGCGTTAAGCCCGAGCGAAACACTGAAGCTTTCTTT.

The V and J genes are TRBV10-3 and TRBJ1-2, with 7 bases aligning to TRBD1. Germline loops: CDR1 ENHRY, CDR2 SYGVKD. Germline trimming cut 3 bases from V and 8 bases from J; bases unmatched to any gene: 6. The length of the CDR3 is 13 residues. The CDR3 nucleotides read TGTGCCATCAGTGAAGCGGGAGGGGGCGGCTACACCTTC. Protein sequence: CAISEAGGGGYTF.

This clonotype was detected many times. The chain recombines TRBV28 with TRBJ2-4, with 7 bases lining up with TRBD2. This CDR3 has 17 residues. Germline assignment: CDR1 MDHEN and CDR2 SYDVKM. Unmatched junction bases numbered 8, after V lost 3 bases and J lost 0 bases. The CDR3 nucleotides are TGTGCCAGCAGTTTGCGTGGGGGACTACTAGCCAAAAACATTCAGTACTTC. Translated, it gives CASSLRGGLLAKNIQYF.

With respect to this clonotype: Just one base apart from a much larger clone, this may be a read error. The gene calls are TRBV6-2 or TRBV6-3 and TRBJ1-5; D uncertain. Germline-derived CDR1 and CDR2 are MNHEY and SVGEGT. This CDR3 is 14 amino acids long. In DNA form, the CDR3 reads TGTGTCAGCAGTTACGGGTTAAGGGTTCAGCCCCAGCATTTT. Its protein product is CVSSYGLRVQPQHF.

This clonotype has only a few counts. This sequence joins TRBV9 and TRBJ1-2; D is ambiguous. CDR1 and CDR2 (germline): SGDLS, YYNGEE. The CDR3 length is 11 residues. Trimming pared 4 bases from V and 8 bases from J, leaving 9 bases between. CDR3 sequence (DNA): TGTGCCAGCAGCCCTGAGGAGGGCTACACCTTC. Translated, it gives CASSPEEGYTF. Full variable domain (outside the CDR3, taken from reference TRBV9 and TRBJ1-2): DSGVTQTPKHLITATGQRVTLRCSPRSGDLSVYWYQQSLDQGLQFLIQYYNGEERAKGNILERFSAQQFPDLHSELNLSSLELGDSALYFCASSPEEGYTFGSGTRLTVV.

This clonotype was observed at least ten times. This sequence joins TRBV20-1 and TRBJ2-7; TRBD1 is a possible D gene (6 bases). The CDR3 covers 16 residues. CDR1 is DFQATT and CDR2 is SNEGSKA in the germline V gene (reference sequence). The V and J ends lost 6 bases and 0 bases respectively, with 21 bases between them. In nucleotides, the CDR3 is TGCAGTGCCGTGACAGGTTGGGGACCCAGCTCCTACGAGCAGTACTTC. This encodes CSAVTGWGPSSYEQYF.

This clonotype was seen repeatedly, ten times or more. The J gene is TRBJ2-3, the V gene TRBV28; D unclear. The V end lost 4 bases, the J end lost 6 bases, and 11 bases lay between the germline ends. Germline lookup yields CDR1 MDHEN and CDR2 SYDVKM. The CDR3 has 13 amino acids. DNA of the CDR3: TGTGCCAGCAGTTCACCCCCTGGGGATACGCAGTATTTT. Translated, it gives CASSSPPGDTQYF.

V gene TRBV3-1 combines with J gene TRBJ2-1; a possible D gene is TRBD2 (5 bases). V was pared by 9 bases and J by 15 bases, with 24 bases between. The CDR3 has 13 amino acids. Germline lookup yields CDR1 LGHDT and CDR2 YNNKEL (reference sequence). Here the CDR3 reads CASSIEGPEEWFF. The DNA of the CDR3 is TGTGCCAGTAGTATAGAAGGCCCGGAGGAGTGGTTCTTC.